The rows below give T cell receptor beta chains drawn from one sample of a study of shared clonotypes between healthy human individuals. Generated by immunoSEQ multiplex PCR, the TCRdb table keeps only in-frame clones and is missing some. Here the sample spans 850,000 to 1,200,000 clones, about 75% being singletons. Sequencing was performed on memory CD4+ T cells sorted from blood. These receptors originate from a man younger than 35 in good health. Each CDR3 is given without its conserved first and last residue. The order of the fields is CDR3 length, J gene, V gene, CDR3 protein.

>13|TRBJ2-7|TRBV7-8
ASSLGDRPVHEQY
>11|TRBJ2-7|TRBV10-3
AGREPLRYEQY
>11|TRBJ1-2|TRBV7-2
ASSLEGGYGYT
>12|TRBJ1-2|TRBV10-3
AISVSGEGYGYT
>13|TRBJ2-2|TRBV11-2
ASSLLWGGTGELF
>13|TRBJ2-5|TRBV5-4
ASTRGGERHETQY
>12|TRBJ1-3|TRBV10-3
ATRGQLSGNTIY
>14|TRBJ2-1|TRBV5-1
ASSPQTSGSLDEQF
>12|TRBJ2-7|TRBV5-1
ASSAGQGSYEQY
>11|TRBJ2-1|TRBV6-5
ATGRASYNEQF
>13|TRBJ2-3|TRBV10-1
ASSGTSGSTDTQY
>13|TRBJ2-6|TRBV7-2
ASSFGGSGANVLT
>10|TRBJ2-7|TRBV10-3
AIRTGSNEQY
>13|TRBJ1-1|TRBV29-1
SVSAVGGQNTEAF
>13|TRBJ2-1|TRBV6-6
ASSTNTDSYNEQF
>13|TRBJ2-7|TRBV7-2
ASSPDRGVSYEQY
>12|TRBJ2-1|TRBV28
ASRDAGGDNEQF
>12|TRBJ1-1|TRBV5-1
ASSFWGGNTEAF
>16|TRBJ1-6|TRBV5-6
ASSSRTAPSDYNSPLH
>10|TRBJ1-5|TRBV29-1
SVGGGSQPQH
>11|TRBJ1-2|TRBV10-3
AISSSGVNGYT
>12|TRBJ1-5|TRBV18
ASSRGQRNQPQH
>12|TRBJ2-1|TRBV28
ASSLLAGLPEQF
>12|TRBJ2-7|TRBV6-5
ASSYGIGTYEQY
>13|TRBJ2-1|TRBV7-2
ASSLSQGGRDEQF
>14|TRBJ2-5|TRBV28
ASSSPRANGGETQY
>12|TRBJ1-4|TRBV27
ASSFGQANEKLF
>15|TRBJ2-7|TRBV7-2
ASSLGSQGQTHIEQY
>14|TRBJ2-5|TRBV18
ASSPRASGTQETQY
>16|TRBJ2-3|TRBV7-2
ASSTGLAGGGSTDTQY
>12|TRBJ2-2|TRBV10-3
AISRGLAVGELF
>12|TRBJ2-7|TRBV5-6
ASSSTGGRYEQY
>9|TRBJ2-3|TRBV20-1
SARLGGMQY
>10|TRBJ2-3|TRBV7-9
ASSVSPDTQY
>13|TRBJ2-7|TRBV27
ASSSVSVGRYEQY
>9|TRBJ1-4|TRBV6-6
ASRQNEKLF
>11|TRBJ1-1|TRBV30
ALGGASNTEAF
>13|TRBJ2-1|TRBV5-6
ASSLDAGVDNEQF
>12|TRBJ2-5|TRBV6-5
ASSYSRQGGTQY
>9|TRBJ2-1|TRBV30
AWSVIDEQF
>14|TRBJ2-1|TRBV18
ASSPGLAGGLREQF
>12|TRBJ2-1|TRBV7-2
ASSLVQGNNEQF
>13|TRBJ2-4|TRBV29-1
SVSVGTLAKNIQY
>9|TRBJ2-7|TRBV5-5
ASSSQYEQY
>14|TRBJ2-3|TRBV9
ASSTPSGFSTDTQY
>13|TRBJ1-2|TRBV28
ASSFVVVGATGYT
>15|TRBJ2-3|TRBV4-1
ASSQEGQGIRTDTQY
>14|TRBJ2-6|TRBV11-2
ASTTGALSGANVLT